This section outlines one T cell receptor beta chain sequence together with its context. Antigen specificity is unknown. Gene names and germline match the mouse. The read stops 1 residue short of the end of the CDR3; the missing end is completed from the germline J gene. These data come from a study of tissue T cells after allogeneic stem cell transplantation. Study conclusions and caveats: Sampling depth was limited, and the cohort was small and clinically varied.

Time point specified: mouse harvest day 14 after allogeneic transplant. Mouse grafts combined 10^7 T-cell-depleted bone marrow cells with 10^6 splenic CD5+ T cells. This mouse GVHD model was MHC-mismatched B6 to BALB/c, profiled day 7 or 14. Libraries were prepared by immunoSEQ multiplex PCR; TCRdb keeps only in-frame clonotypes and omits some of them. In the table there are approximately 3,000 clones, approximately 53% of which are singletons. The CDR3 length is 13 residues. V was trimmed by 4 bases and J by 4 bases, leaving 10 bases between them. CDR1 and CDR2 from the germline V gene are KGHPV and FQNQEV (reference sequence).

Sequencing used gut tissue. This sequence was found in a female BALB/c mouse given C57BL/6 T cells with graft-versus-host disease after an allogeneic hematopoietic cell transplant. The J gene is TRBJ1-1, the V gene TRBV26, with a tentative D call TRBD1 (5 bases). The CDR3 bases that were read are TGTGCCAGCAGTCCGGGACCTCTCACAGAAGTCTTC. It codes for CASSPGPLTEVF. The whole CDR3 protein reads CASSPGPLTEVFF.